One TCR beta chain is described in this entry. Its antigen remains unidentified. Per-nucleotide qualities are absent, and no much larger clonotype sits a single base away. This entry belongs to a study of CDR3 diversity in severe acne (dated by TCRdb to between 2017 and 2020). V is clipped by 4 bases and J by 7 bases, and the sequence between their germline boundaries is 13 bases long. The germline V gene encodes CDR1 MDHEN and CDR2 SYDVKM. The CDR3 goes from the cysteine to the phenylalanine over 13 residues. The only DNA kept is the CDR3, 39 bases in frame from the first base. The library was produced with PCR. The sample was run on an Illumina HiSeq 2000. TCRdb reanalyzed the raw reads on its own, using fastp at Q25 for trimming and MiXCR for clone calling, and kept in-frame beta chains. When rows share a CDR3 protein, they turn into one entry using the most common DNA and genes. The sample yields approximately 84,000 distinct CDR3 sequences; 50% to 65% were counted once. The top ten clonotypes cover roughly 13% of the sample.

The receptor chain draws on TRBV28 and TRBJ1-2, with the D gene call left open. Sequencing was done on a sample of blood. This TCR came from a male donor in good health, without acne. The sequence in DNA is TGTGCCAGCAGTTCCGGAGACCGCTTTGGCTACACCTTC. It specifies CASSSGDRFGYTF.